The TCR beta chain under discussion was sequenced for a study of OX40 agonist ivuxolimab in advanced cancers. As to this clone: Its cognate antigen is unknown.

The data were produced by immunoSEQ multiplex PCR, yet TCRdb's version contains in-frame clones alone and is incomplete. This table holds tens of thousands of clones, about 88% found once. Study observations and caveats: Average numbers of expanded clones were greater in CD8+ T cells than in CD4+.

V trimming: 6 bases; J trimming: 8 bases; junction bases outside the gene matches: 6. The CDR3 covers 12 residues. Germline V gene data show CDR1 as MNHEY and CDR2 as SMNVEV (reference sequence). The chain uses TRBV27 and TRBJ1-2, with 7 positions matching TRBD1. The sample was CD4+ or CD8+ T cells sorted from blood, taken in a trial of the OX40 agonist ivuxolimab. This TCR derives from an adult with an advanced solid tumor such as melanoma, head and neck, liver or kidney cancer. The CDR3 here is CASSSHRGGYTF. CDR3 bases: TGTGCCAGCAGCTCTCACAGGGGCGGCTACACCTTC.